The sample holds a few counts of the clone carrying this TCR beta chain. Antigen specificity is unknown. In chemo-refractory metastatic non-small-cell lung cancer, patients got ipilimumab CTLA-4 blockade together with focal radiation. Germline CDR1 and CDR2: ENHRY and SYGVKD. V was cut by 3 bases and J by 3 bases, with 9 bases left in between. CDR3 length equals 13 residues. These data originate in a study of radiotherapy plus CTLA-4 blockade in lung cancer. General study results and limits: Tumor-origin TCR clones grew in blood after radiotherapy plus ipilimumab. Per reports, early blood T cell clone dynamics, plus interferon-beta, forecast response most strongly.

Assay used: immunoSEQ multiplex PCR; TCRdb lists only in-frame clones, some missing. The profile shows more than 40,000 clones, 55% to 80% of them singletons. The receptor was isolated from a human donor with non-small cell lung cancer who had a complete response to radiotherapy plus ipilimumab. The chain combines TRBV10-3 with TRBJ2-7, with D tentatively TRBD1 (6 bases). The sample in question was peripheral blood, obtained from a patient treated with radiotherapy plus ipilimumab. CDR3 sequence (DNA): TGTGCCATCAGTGACCGGGACAACTACGAGCAGTACTTC. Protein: CAISDRDNYEQYF.